This T cell receptor beta chain was captured by sequencing in a study of T cell repertoires in cytomegalovirus infection. General study findings and limits: The study found HLA-C-restricted CMV-specific TCR beta clonotypes dominating the ex vivo response. Identification of carriers of CMV plus the relevant HLA was performed using cumulative public TCR beta family frequency.

This clonotype was counted at least ten times. Its antigen is still unknown. TCRdb redid the calling of the reads with MiXCR, one entry per CDR3 protein. The sample records fewer than 350,000 distinct CDR3 sequences, 8% to 9.5% being singletons. Unmatched junction bases numbered 11, after V lost 5 bases and J lost 9 bases. CDR1 SEHNR and CDR2 FQNEAQ come from the germline V gene (reference sequence). The CDR3 runs 16 residues. This chain uses TRBV7-9 with TRBJ2-1, with 12 nucleotides matching TRBD2. This TCR came from a human donor in good health (CMV status not recorded). Some clones in this sample may be carry-over from other donors' samples. Sequenced sample: PBMCs. The CDR3 is CASSPLAGGPGFEQFF. The CDR3 DNA reads TGTGCCAGCAGCCCTCTAGCGGGGGGGCCTGGGTTTGAGCAGTTCTTC.